This TCR beta chain is from a study of blood T cell repertoires in COVID-19 (TCRdb year 2020). Regarding the complete study: Collaborator samples came from the United States, Italy and Spain and covered acute and convalescent phases of COVID-19. The repertoires were made available in a free public database intended to serve as a resource for research on the immune response to SARS-CoV-2. A de-identified subject ID, COVID-19 status, age in years and sex were almost always included in the sample metadata. The material from the prospective study consisted of cDNA or gDNA derived from T cells, B-cell-depleted T cells, or PBMCs. Deeply sampled blood TCRbeta repertoires from subjects exposed to, actively infected with, or recovered from COVID-19 were included in the dataset. Samples were obtained from the ongoing ImmuneRACE study (first 160 participants) and from approximately 1,200 subjects provided by 6 global collaborators. Where HLA class I and class II types were available, the types were taken from metadata supplied by the sample provider, not from assay-based typing. The investigation overall reported the following: Clinical and demographic metadata were provided uncurated, with the amount varying by source and participant.

The collaborating institutions used their own protocols to collect whole blood in K2EDTA tubes. For TCRbeta analysis, collaborator samples were shipped as frozen whole blood, as isolated PBMCs, or as DNA extracted from either sample type. TCRbeta CDR3 regions were amplified from genomic DNA by means of the immunoSEQ Assay, a bias-controlled multiplex PCR. As for the original processing: The number of nucleated cells in each sample was estimated from the amplification of reference gene primers within the assay. To quantify the absolute abundance of each unique TCRbeta CDR3 rearrangement, sequence reads were collapsed and filtered. For each sample, productive Simpson clonality was calculated by taking the square root of Simpson's diversity index across productive rearrangements. In TCRdb, the immuneACCESS table is reduced to in-frame sequences with V and J assigned. These tables do not hold every clone; where another copy was compared, an unresolved V gene accounts for under half, and the others remain unexplained. Clone size and V and J calls were adopted from that table, with D and trimming inferred from the DNA. The sample table lists tens of thousands of clones, around 86% of them with a count of one. The biggest ten clones account for around 4.6% of the sample.

This clone was found once. Its antigen remains unidentified. No much larger clone exists at a distance of one base, and base qualities are not known. The sequence was obtained from a man between 35 and 55 years old with active COVID-19. Sequencing input: peripheral blood.

Read as DNA, the sequence is TGTGCCAGCAGCTTAGAGGCCAGCGGCTCCTACAATGAGCAGTTCTTC. Translated, it reads CASSLEASGSYNEQFF. Here the chain combines TRBV11-3 and TRBJ2-1; the D region possibly corresponds to TRBD2 (5 bases align). Taken from cysteine to phenylalanine, the CDR3 has 16 residues. Only CDR3 DNA is held: 48 bases, read in frame from base 1. Deletion took 0 bases off V and 0 bases off J, with a span of 9 bases between the germline ends. The germline V gene specifies SGHNT as CDR1 and YENEEA as CDR2.